This T cell receptor (beta chain) was sequenced during a study of blood T cell repertoires in COVID-19. Study-level background: Italy, Spain and the United States were the sources of the convalescent and acute COVID-19 samples. The cDNA or gDNA used as material had been derived from T cells, B-cell-depleted T cells, or PBMCs.

In the original processing: Using reference gene primer amplification, nucleated cell counts were estimated. The table came from immunoSEQ multiplex PCR; TCRdb's copy has only in-frame clones and leaves some out. V and J calls and clone size follow that table, whereas D and trimming were derived from the DNA. In the table there are 60,000 to 70,000 clones, approximately 84% of which are singletons. The specimen sequenced was peripheral blood. The receptor's source is a woman in her sixties or seventies with acute or convalescent COVID-19.

The CDR3 loop is CAISESLAGGTDTQYF. In nucleotides, the CDR3 is TGTGCCATCAGTGAGTCGTTAGCGGGGGGGACAGATACGCAGTATTTT. This sequence joins TRBV10-3 and TRBJ2-3; TRBD2 agrees at 11 bases. Germline V gene data show CDR1 as ENHRY and CDR2 as SYGVKD. V was pared by 0 bases and J by 3 bases, with 2 bases of the junction left unmatched. There are 16 residues in the CDR3.